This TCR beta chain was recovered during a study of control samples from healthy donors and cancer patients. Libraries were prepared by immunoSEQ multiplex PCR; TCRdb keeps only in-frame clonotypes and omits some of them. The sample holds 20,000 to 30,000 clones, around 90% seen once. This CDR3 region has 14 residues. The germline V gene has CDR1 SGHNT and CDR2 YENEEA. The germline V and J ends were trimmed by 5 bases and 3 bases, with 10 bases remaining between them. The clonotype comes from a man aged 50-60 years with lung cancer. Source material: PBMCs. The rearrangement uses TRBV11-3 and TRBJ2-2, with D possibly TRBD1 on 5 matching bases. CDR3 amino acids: CASSVQGYTGELFF. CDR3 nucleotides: TGTGCCAGCAGCGTCCAGGGTTACACCGGGGAGCTGTTTTTT.